This TCR beta chain came from a study of lymphopenia after photon versus proton radiotherapy. Sequenced by immunoSEQ multiplex PCR; TCRdb stores in-frame clones only, minus some. Among roughly 61,000 clones listed, 87% were seen once. Germline CDR1 is SGHDT and CDR2 is YYEEEE. J lost 5 bases, V lost 4 bases, and 3 bases had no gene match. The CDR3 covers 13 residues. The source was peripheral blood, collected from a patient treated with proton-based radiotherapy. This clonotype was obtained from an elderly man with esophageal cancer. The chain carries TRBV5-6 and TRBJ1-2; 9 nucleotides align to TRBD1. The CDR3 bases are TGTGCCAGCAGCCTCGGGACAGGGTATGGCTACACCTTC. Its translation: CASSLGTGYGYTF.